The 8 T cell receptor beta chains given below trace back to one sample, sequenced in a study of OX40 agonist ivuxolimab in advanced cancers. Libraries were prepared through the immunoSEQ multiplex PCR assay. TCRdb provides this immuneACCESS table in a form limited to in-frame rearrangements. Some clones are lacking; in checked studies, under half of them reflect an unresolved V gene, and why the rest are absent is not known. For this sample the table gives about 79,000 clones, of which approximately 91% were detected only once. The ten biggest clones cover around 6.9% of the sample. The material was CD4+ or CD8+ T cells sorted from blood, obtained in a trial of the OX40 agonist ivuxolimab. These TCRs come from an adult with an advanced solid tumor such as melanoma, head and neck, liver or kidney cancer.

The DNA for the CDR3 is TGCGCCAGCGGGTCTTACAATGAGCAGTTCTTC. As protein: CASGSYNEQFF. The J gene is TRBJ2-1, the V gene TRBV10-2; D not resolved. From germline, CDR1 is WSHSY and CDR2 SAAADI. Deletions cut 8 bases from V and 4 bases from J, with 6 bases between. The CDR3 runs to 11 residues.

This chain joins TRBV6-5 and TRBJ2-7; 7 bases are shared with TRBD1. Germline V lookup: CDR1 MNHEY, CDR2 SVGAGI. This CDR3 contains 13 residues. V trimming: 6 bases; J trimming: 5 bases; junction bases outside the gene matches: 7. The DNA of the CDR3 is TGTGCCAGCAGGGTGATGACAGGGAACGAGCAGTACTTC. Protein: CASRVMTGNEQYF.

The count of this clone is one. The V and J genes are TRBV7-3 and TRBJ2-3; possibly TRBD1 for D (6 bases). Trimming left V 3 bases short and J 4 bases short, with 17 bases between. CDR1 SGHTA and CDR2 FQGTGA come from the germline V gene. The CDR3 extends over 16 amino acids. CDR3 sequence: CASSLGVNRAADTQYF. The CDR3 nucleotides are TGTGCCAGCAGCTTGGGGGTGAACAGGGCGGCAGATACGCAGTATTTT. The full variable domain, with the rest looked up from reference TRBV7-3 and TRBJ2-3, is GAGVSQTPSNKVTEKGKYVELRCDPISGHTALYWYRQSLGQGPEFLIYFQGTGAADDSGLPNDRFFAVRPEGSVSTLKIQRTERGDSAVYLCASSLGVNRAADTQYFGPGTRLTVL.

The chain recombines TRBV5-8 with TRBJ2-1; TRBD2 matches at 14 bases. V lost 5 bases to trimming and J lost 4 bases; unmatched junction nucleotides: 5. The CDR3 spans 16 residues. The V gene's germline CDR1 is SGHTS and CDR2 YDEGEE. The CDR3 DNA follows: TGTGCCAGCAGTTTTAGGACTAGCGGGGGGTACAATGAGCAGTTCTTC. Its protein is CASSFRTSGGYNEQFF.

With regard to this clone: A read error may produce the germline difference seen at one junction end. The same CDR3 also results from other DNA sequences found in this sample. The rearrangement links TRBV9 to TRBJ2-7; D not certain. From germline, CDR1 is SGDLS and CDR2 YYNGEE. There are 15 residues in the CDR3. CDR3 sequence reads: CASSVDAWSSYEQYF. The DNA of the CDR3 is TGTGCCAGCAGCGTAGACGCGTGGAGCTCCTATGAGCAGTACTTC.

This clone was counted once. The CDR3 sequence: CASSLDTYYGYTF. CDR3 sequence (DNA): TGTGCCAGCAGCCTGGACACCTACTATGGCTACACCTTC. This chain uses TRBV14 with TRBJ1-2; possible D gene TRBD1, 5 bases. Trimming left V 4 bases short and J 3 bases short, with 9 bases between. Germline lookup yields CDR1 SGHDN and CDR2 FVKESK. CDR3 length: 13 residues.

Written as DNA, the CDR3 is TGTGCCAGCAGGGTCTATGTCGCTGAAGCTTTCTTT. This translates into CASRVYVAEAFF. V gene TRBV2 combines with J gene TRBJ1-1; D uncertain. Germline CDR1 SNHLY, CDR2 FYNNEI. The V and J ends lost 6 bases and 6 bases respectively, with 11 bases between them. The CDR3 covers 12 residues.

The CDR3 is CASRRDRGNYETQYF. Written as DNA, the CDR3 is TGTGCCAGCAGGAGGGACCGCGGAAACTACGAGACCCAGTACTTC. The V call is TRBV7-2, the J call TRBJ2-5, with D perhaps matching TRBD1 or TRBD2 (5 bases each). Germline values: CDR1 SGHTA, CDR2 FQGNSA. The CDR3 covers 15 residues. V was cut by 6 bases and J by 5 bases, with 19 bases left in between. Combining the CDR3 with reference TRBV7-2 and TRBJ2-5 gives the whole variable domain GAGVSQSPSNKVTEKGKDVELRCDPISGHTALYWYRQSLGQGLEFLIYFQGNSAPDKSGLPSDRFSAERTGGSVSTLTIQRTQQEDSAVYLCASRRDRGNYETQYFGPGTRLLVL.